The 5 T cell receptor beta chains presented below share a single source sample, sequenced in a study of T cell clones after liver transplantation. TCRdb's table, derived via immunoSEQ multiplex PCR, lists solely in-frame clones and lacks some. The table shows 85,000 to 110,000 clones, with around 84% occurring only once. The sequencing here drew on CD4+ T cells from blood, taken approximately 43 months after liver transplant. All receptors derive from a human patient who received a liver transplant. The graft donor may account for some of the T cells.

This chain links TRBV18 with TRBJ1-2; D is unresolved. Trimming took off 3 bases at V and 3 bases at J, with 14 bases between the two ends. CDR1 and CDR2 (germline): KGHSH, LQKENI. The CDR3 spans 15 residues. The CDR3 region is CASSPSGGLDYGYTF. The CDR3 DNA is TGTGCCAGCTCACCCAGTGGAGGTTTAGACTATGGCTACACCTTC.

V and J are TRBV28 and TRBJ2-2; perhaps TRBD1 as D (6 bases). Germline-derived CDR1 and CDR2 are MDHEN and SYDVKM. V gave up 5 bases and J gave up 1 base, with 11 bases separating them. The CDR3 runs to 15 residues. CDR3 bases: TGTGCCAGCAGTCCCCCGGACAGGAACACCGGGGAGCTGTTTTTT. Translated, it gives CASSPPDRNTGELFF.

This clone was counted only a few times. The CDR3 here is CASSVGGTARQPQHF. The CDR3 region has the DNA TGTGCCAGCAGCGTAGGGGGGACAGCGAGACAGCCCCAGCATTTT. The gene calls are TRBV9 and TRBJ1-5, with 7 bases identical to TRBD1. This CDR3 has 15 residues. Trimming took 0 bases from V and 7 from J; bases not matched to a gene: 7. CDR1 SGDLS and CDR2 YYNGEE come from the germline V gene.

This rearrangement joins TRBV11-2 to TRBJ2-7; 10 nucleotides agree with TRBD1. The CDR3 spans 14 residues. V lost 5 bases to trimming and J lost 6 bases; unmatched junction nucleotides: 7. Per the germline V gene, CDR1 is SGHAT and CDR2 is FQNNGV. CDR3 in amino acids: CASSPQDRGAEQYF. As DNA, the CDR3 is TGTGCCAGCAGCCCTCAGGACAGGGGGGCCGAGCAGTACTTC.

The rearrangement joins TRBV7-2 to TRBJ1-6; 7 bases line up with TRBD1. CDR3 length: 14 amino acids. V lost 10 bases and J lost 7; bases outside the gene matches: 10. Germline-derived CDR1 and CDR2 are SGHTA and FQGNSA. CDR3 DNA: TGTGCCACCAAGGGGGCCAGGGCCAATTCACCCCTCCACTTT. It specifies CATKGARANSPLHF.